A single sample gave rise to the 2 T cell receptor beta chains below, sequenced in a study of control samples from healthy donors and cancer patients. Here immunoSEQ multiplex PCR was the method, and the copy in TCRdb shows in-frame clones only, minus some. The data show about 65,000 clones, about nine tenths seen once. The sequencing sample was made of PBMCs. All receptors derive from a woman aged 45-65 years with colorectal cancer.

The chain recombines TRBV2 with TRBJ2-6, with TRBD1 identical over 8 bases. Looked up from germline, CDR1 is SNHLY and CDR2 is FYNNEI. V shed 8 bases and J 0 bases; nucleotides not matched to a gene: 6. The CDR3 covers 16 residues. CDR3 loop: CASQDRVHSGANVLTF. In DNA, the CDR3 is TGTGCCAGCCAGGACAGGGTCCACTCTGGGGCCAACGTCCTGACTTTC.

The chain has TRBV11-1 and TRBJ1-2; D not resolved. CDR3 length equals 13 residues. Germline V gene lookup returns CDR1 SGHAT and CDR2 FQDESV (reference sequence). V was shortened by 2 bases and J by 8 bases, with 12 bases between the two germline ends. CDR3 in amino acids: CASSLTGIEGYTF. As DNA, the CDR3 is TGTGCCAGCAGCTTAACGGGAATAGAGGGCTACACCTTC. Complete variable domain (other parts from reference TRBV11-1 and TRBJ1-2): EAEVAQSPRYKITEKSQAVAFWCDPISGHATLYWYRQILGQGPELLVQFQDESVVDDSQLPKDRFSAERLKGVDSTLKIQPAELGDSAMYLCASSLTGIEGYTFGSGTRLTVV.